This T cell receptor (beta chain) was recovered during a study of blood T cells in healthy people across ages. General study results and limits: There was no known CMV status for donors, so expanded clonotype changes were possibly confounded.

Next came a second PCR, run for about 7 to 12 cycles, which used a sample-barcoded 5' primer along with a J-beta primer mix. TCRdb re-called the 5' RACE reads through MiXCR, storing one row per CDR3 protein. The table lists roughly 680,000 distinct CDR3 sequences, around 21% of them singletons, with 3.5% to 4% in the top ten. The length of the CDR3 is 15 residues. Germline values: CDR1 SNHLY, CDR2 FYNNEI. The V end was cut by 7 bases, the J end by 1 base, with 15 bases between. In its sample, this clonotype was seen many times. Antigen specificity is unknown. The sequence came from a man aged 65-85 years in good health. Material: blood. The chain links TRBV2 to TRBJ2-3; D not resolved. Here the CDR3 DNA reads TGTGCCAGCATCGGAGCAGCTCTTGGCACAGATACGCAGTATTTT. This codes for CASIGAALGTDTQYF.